These 20 T cell receptor beta chains came from one sample sequenced in a study of prognosis after radiotherapy for stage I lung cancer. Two-round multiplex PCR on genomic DNA was the method by which TCR beta CDR3 was amplified. During first-round PCR, primers specific to each TRBV and TRBJ gene were used. MiXCR, applied by TCRdb to the multiplex PCR reads, yields one record per CDR3 protein. Of 30,000 or so distinct CDR3 sequences in the sample, around 30% were seen once. Specimen: PBMCs, collected before or after stereotactic body radiation therapy (not recorded which). All receptors derive from a donor at least 50 years old with non-small cell lung cancer.

This clonotype showed up many times. The CDR3 nucleotides are TGTGCCAGCTCACCGGGACGCCTTAGCACAGATACGCAGTATTTT. Residues: CASSPGRLSTDTQYF. V gene TRBV18 combines with J gene TRBJ2-3, with D perhaps assigned TRBD1 or TRBD2 (5 bases each). Germline V gene data show CDR1 as KGHSH and CDR2 as LQKENI. The CDR3 runs to 15 residues. The V end was cut by 3 bases, the J end by 0 bases, with 10 bases between.

This clonotype was observed many times. The chain has TRBV28 and TRBJ2-2, with 14 bases lining up with TRBD2. V dropped 10 bases and J dropped 6; count of bases not matched to a gene: 4. The germline CDR1 and CDR2 sequences are MDHEN and SYDVKM. The length of the CDR3 is 14 residues. CDR3 nucleotide sequence: TGTGCCACCCGGACTAGCGGGAGGTCCGGGGAGCTGTTTTTT. It encodes CATRTSGRSGELFF. Full variable domain (outside the CDR3, taken from reference TRBV28 and TRBJ2-2): DVKVTQSSRYLVKRTGEKVFLECVQDMDHENMFWYRQDPGLGLRLIYFSYDVKMKEKGDIPEGYSVSREKKERFSLILESASTNQTSMYLCATRTSGRSGELFFGEGSRLTVL.

This clonotype was seen many times. This chain uses TRBV15 with TRBJ2-7; D gene ambiguous. Germline V CDR1 and CDR2: LNHNV, YYDKDF (reference sequence). Trimming cost V 4 bases and J 5 bases, with 18 bases left between them. The CDR3 is 15 residues long. As DNA, the CDR3 is TGTGCCACCAGCAATCCGGGCCCGGGCACCAACGAGCAGTACTTC. It yields the protein CATSNPGPGTNEQYF.

At least ten counts were recorded for this clonotype. The V call is TRBV3-1, the J call TRBJ1-5; D uncertain. Deletions cut 3 bases from V and 4 bases from J, with 13 bases between. The CDR3 sequence is 15 residues long. Germline CDR1 reads LGHDT; CDR2 reads YNNKEL (reference sequence). CDR3 sequence: CASSHLDGENQPQHF. In nucleotides, the CDR3 is TGTGCCAGCAGCCATTTGGACGGTGAAAATCAGCCCCAGCATTTT.

Notes on this clonotype: Possible read error: a much larger clone is one base away. This rearrangement joins TRBV19 to TRBJ2-5; no definite D call. The CDR3 has 11 residues. CDR1 LNHDA and CDR2 SQIVND come from the germline V gene (reference sequence). The CDR3 DNA sequence: TGTGCCAGTAGTATTCAAGAGACCCATTACTTC. Translating gives CASSIQETHYF.

This clonotype has at least ten counts. Likely a read error: the CDR3 ends without its conserved phenylalanine or tryptophan. Because the CDR3's place on the DNA is in doubt, the DNA is left out and the CDR3 is given as listed by TCRdb. The CDR3 region is CASSYSLGGYAHI. The J gene is TRBJ1-4, the V gene TRBV6-5; the listed D gene, TRBD1, was not tested against the DNA. Germline V gene sequence: CDR1 MNHEY, CDR2 SVGAGI. The CDR3 is 13 amino acids long, termini counted.

This clonotype came up many times. The rearrangement uses TRBV6-1 and TRBJ1-4, with unresolved D. The CDR3 consists of 16 residues. V shed 1 base and J shed 5 bases, with 14 bases lying between them. CDR1 and CDR2 from the germline V gene are MNHNS and SASEGT. The CDR3 sequence is CASSEVGRLGNEKLFF. CDR3 coding DNA: TGTGCCAGCAGTGAAGTGGGGAGGCTAGGAAATGAAAAACTGTTTTTT.

In the case of this clonotype: A far larger clone is a single base away, which makes a read error likely. The CDR3 spells CVSSPGISNQPQHF. The CDR3 nucleotides read TGTGTCAGCAGTCCCGGGATTAGCAATCAGCCCCAGCATTTT. The rearrangement uses TRBV6-8 and TRBJ1-5; D call uncertain. The CDR3 runs 14 residues. The germline gives CDR1 MNHGY, CDR2 SAAAGT.

This clonotype was recorded many times. This chain joins TRBV7-6 and TRBJ2-3; D may be TRBD1 or TRBD2 (5 bases each). The germline CDR1 and CDR2 sequences are SGHVS and FNYEAQ. This CDR3 contains 16 residues. Trimming pared 8 bases from V and 0 bases from J, leaving 18 bases between. The CDR3 DNA is TGTGCCAGCTCAAATGGCCGGGGCACTAGCACAGATACGCAGTATTTT. Protein product: CASSNGRGTSTDTQYF.

The table lists this clonotype with many counts. At one end the junction does not follow the germline gene, possibly because of a read error. The chain joins TRBV2 to TRBJ2-7; no clear D gene. The CDR3 is 13 amino acids. Germline CDR1 reads SNHLY; CDR2 reads FYNNEI. The CDR3 protein is CASREGFTYEQYF. In nucleotides, the CDR3 is TGTGCCAGCAGGGAAGGGTTTACCTACGAGCAGTACTTC.

The chain recombines TRBV7-9 with TRBJ2-1; 7 nucleotides line up with TRBD1. J lost 1 base, V lost 3 bases, and 9 bases had no gene match. Germline CDR1 SEHNR, CDR2 FQNEAQ (reference sequence). The CDR3 sequence is 17 residues long. The CDR3 region has the DNA TGTGCCAGCAGCTTCCCCTCTGTACAGGGGTCCTACAATGAGCAGTTCTTC. Protein: CASSFPSVQGSYNEQFF.

This clonotype was seen ten or more times. This chain uses TRBV7-9 with TRBJ2-7, with TRBD2 matching over 7 bases. The CDR3 is 16 residues long. Germline CDR1 and CDR2: SEHNR and FQNEAQ (reference sequence). V lost 2 bases and J lost 1; bases outside the gene matches: 8. CDR3 residues: CASSLTGTTLSYEQYF. The DNA for the CDR3 is TGTGCCAGCAGCTTAACCGGGACTACTCTATCCTACGAGCAGTACTTC.

The count of this clonotype is one. A junction end diverges from the germline sequence, so it may reflect a read error. This chain uses TRBV6-1 with TRBJ1-5, with unresolved D. This CDR3 has 14 amino acids. Germline lookup yields CDR1 MNHNS and CDR2 SASEGT. Here the CDR3 reads CAGSPGISNQHQHF. In nucleotides, the CDR3 is TGTGCCGGCAGTCCCGGGATTAGCAATCAGCACCAGCATTTT.

The chain joins TRBV4-1 to TRBJ2-7; D may be TRBD1 or TRBD2 (5 bases each). The V and J ends lost 2 bases and 2 bases respectively, with 13 bases between them. The CDR3 spans 15 residues. Germline CDR1 and CDR2: MGHRA and YSYEKL. CDR3 in amino acids: CASSQTRDGAYEQYF. The CDR3, as DNA: TGCGCCAGCAGCCAAACCCGGGACGGAGCCTACGAGCAGTACTTC.

Details on this clonotype: With a much larger clone just one base away, this may be a read error. This chain joins TRBV6-2 or TRBV6-3 and TRBJ2-5, with 10 bases lining up with TRBD1. The germline V gene has CDR1 MNHEY and CDR2 SVGEGT. V gave up 4 bases and J gave up 5 bases; unmatched junction bases: 22. The CDR3 extends over 20 amino acids. CDR3: CASSSVGPGQGTPHRETQYF. The DNA for the CDR3 is TGTGCCAGCAGTTCCGTGGGACCGGGACAGGGGACTCCCCACCGGGAGACCCAGTACTTC.

Many counts were recorded for this clonotype. The chain recombines TRBV5-4 with TRBJ2-1, with D perhaps assigned TRBD1 or TRBD2 (7 bases each). This CDR3 spans 15 amino acids. The ends were cut back, 7 bases at V and 0 bases at J, with 14 bases in the middle. The germline CDR1 and CDR2 sequences are SGHNT and YYREEE (reference sequence). CDR3 region: CASCQGGSSYNEQFF. The DNA of the CDR3 is TGTGCCAGCTGCCAGGGGGGGAGCTCCTACAATGAGCAGTTCTTC.

The chain has TRBV5-1 and TRBJ2-1; 9 bases agree with TRBD2. CDR1 SGHRS and CDR2 YFSETQ come from the germline V gene. V gave up 6 bases and J gave up 2 bases; unmatched junction bases: 9. CDR3 length equals 16 residues. The CDR3 DNA reads TGCGCCAGCATCCCCTTTAGCGGGAGTGCCTACAATGAGCAGTTCTTC. It translates to CASIPFSGSAYNEQFF.

In the case of this clonotype: A far larger clone is a single base away, which makes a read error likely. The J gene is TRBJ1-2, the V gene TRBV11-2; D ambiguous. Looked up from germline, CDR1 is SGHAT and CDR2 is FQNNGV. Trimming removed 2 bases at V and 3 bases at J, with 13 bases between. The CDR3 loop spans 15 amino acids. CDR3 protein: CASSLKEVVHYGYTF. The CDR3 region has the DNA TGTGCCAGCAGCTTAAAGGAGGTGGTGCACTATGGCTACACCTTC.

There are many counts of this clonotype. V gene TRBV18 combines with J gene TRBJ2-5; 7 nucleotides agree with TRBD1. CDR1 is KGHSH, CDR2 LQKENI, per germline. With 5 bases clipped from V and 5 bases from J, the junction kept 11 bases outside the gene matches. The CDR3 totals 15 residues. The CDR3 spells CASSSNTGVGETQYF. The CDR3 nucleotides are TGTGCCAGCTCATCTAATACAGGGGTCGGGGAGACCCAGTACTTC.

This clonotype was picked up many times. This rearrangement joins TRBV7-8 to TRBJ1-6; TRBD1 aligns across 7 bases. Losses at the gene ends were 4 bases for V and 10 bases for J; bases not matched to a gene: 13. The CDR3 length is 16 residues. Germline CDR1 is SGHVS and CDR2 is FQNEAQ. The CDR3 DNA reads as TGTGCCAGCAGCTCAGCCCCCCCAGGGGGGGCCTCACCCCTCCACTTT. It translates to CASSSAPPGGASPLHF.